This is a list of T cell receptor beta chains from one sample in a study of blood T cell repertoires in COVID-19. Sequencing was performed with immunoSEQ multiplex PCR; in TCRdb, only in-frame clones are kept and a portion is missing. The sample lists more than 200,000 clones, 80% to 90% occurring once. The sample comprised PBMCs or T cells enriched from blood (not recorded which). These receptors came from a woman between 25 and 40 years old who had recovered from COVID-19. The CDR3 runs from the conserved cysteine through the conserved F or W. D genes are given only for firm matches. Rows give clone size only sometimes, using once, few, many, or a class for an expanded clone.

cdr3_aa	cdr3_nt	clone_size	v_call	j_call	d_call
CASSLGQRTDTQYF	TGTGCCAGCAGCTTGGGGCAGCGGACAGATACGCAGTATTTT	.	TRBV5-4	TRBJ2-3	.
CASGRDTEAFF	TGTGCCAGCGGGAGGGACACTGAAGCTTTCTTT	.	TRBV11-2	TRBJ1-1	.
CATSRGPAANYGYTF	TGTGCCACCAGCAGAGGTCCCGCGGCTAACTATGGCTACACCTTC	.	TRBV15	TRBJ1-2	.
CGWTGGPNYGYTF	TGCGGCTGGACAGGGGGCCCTAACTATGGCTACACCTTC	.	TRBV29-1	TRBJ1-2	TRBD1
CASSYSIQLTEAFF	TGTGCCAGCAGTTACTCGATCCAACTCACTGAAGCTTTCTTT	.	TRBV6-2/TRBV6-3	TRBJ1-1	.
CASSQGGERRTGELFF	TGTGCCAGCAGCCAAGGGGGGGAAAGGAGGACCGGGGAGCTGTTTTTT	.	TRBV3-1/TRBV3-2	TRBJ2-2	.
CASSSGTGREQYF	TGTGCCAGCAGTTCCGGGACAGGGCGTGAGCAGTACTTC	.	TRBV2	TRBJ2-7	TRBD1
CASSFGRDTEAFF	TGCGCCAGCAGCTTCGGCAGGGACACTGAAGCTTTCTTT	.	TRBV5-1	TRBJ1-1	.
CASSGTGPYEQYF	TGTGCCAGCAGCGGGACAGGGCCCTACGAGCAGTACTTC	few	TRBV7-2	TRBJ2-7	TRBD1
CASKPPGLAGGGYEQYF	TGCGCCAGCAAGCCCCCGGGACTAGCGGGAGGTGGTTACGAGCAGTACTTC	.	TRBV10-1	TRBJ2-7	TRBD2
CASSLYSRGNEQFF	TGTGCCAGCAGTTTATATTCTCGAGGGAATGAGCAGTTCTTC	.	TRBV27	TRBJ2-1	.
CASSEGGGAGYTF	TGTGCCAGCAGTGAGGGCGGCGGGGCTGGCTACACCTTC	.	TRBV2	TRBJ1-2	.
CASTLGQGPSYEQYF	TGTGCCAGCACCCTCGGCCAGGGGCCCTCCTACGAGCAGTACTTC	.	TRBV9	TRBJ2-7	.
CASSPQIEANYGYTF	TGTGCCAGCTCACCACAAATCGAGGCTAACTATGGCTACACCTTC	.	TRBV18	TRBJ1-2	.
CASSYSDRVTYNEQFF	TGTGCCAGCAGCTATTCAGACAGGGTAACCTACAATGAGCAGTTCTTC	.	TRBV11-2	TRBJ2-1	TRBD1
CASTKGDSGRETQYF	TGTGCCAGCACCAAGGGGGACAGCGGACGGGAGACCCAGTACTTC	.	TRBV28	TRBJ2-5	TRBD1
CASRVRLAEEQYF	TGTGCCAGCAGGGTGAGGCTAGCGGAAGAGCAGTACTTC	.	TRBV27	TRBJ2-7	TRBD2
CASSYGTSGNNEQFF	TGTGCCAGCAGTTACGGGACTAGTGGTAACAATGAGCAGTTCTTC	.	TRBV6-5	TRBJ2-1	TRBD2
CASSIGSRDEQFF	TGTGCCAGTAGTATAGGATCTAGAGATGAGCAGTTCTTC	.	TRBV19	TRBJ2-1	.
CASSFTGGGTEAFF	TGTGCCAGCAGCTTCACAGGGGGAGGCACTGAAGCTTTCTTT	.	TRBV5-5	TRBJ1-1	TRBD1
CASSLRGVDEQFF	TGTGCCAGCAGCCTACGGGGGGTCGATGAGCAGTTCTTC	.	TRBV9	TRBJ2-1	TRBD2
CAWSPTGPTGEQYF	TGTGCCTGGAGTCCGACTGGGCCTACGGGGGAGCAGTACTTC	.	TRBV30	TRBJ2-7	.
CASSPRASGSLSYNEQFF	TGTGCCAGCTCACCAAGGGCTAGCGGGTCCCTCTCCTACAATGAGCAGTTCTTC	once	TRBV18	TRBJ2-1	TRBD2
CSVEDPGESYNEQFF	TGCAGCGTTGAAGATCCAGGGGAATCCTACAATGAGCAGTTCTTC	.	TRBV29-1	TRBJ2-1	.
CASSLLGQPQHF	TGTGCCAGCAGTTTACTAGGTCAGCCCCAGCATTTT	.	TRBV12-3/TRBV12-4	TRBJ1-5	.
CASNRDTEAFF	TGTGCCAGCAACAGGGACACTGAAGCTTTCTTT	.	TRBV28	TRBJ1-1	.
CASSVTAGVPQNIQYF	TGTGCCAGCAGCGTAACGGCGGGAGTTCCCCAAAACATTCAGTACTTC	.	TRBV9	TRBJ2-4	TRBD2
CSAPEFTEAFF	TGCAGTGCTCCTGAGTTCACTGAAGCTTTCTTT	.	TRBV20-1	TRBJ1-1	.
CASSGQDEQYF	TGTGCCAGCTCAGGACAGGACGAGCAGTACTTC	.	TRBV18	TRBJ2-7	TRBD1
CASSSTSDGTGELFF	TGTGCCAGCAGTTCGACTAGCGACGGCACCGGGGAGCTGTTTTTT	once	TRBV28	TRBJ2-2	TRBD2
CASSLVVVSNTEAFF	TGTGCCAGCAGTTTAGTTGTAGTTTCGAACACTGAAGCTTTCTTT	.	TRBV28	TRBJ1-1	.
CASSSPGGDSPLHF	TGTGCCAGCTCATCGCCAGGGGGCGATTCACCCCTCCACTTT	.	TRBV18	TRBJ1-6	TRBD1
CASSLGGQRHQETQYF	TGCGCCAGCAGCTTGGGAGGACAGCGCCACCAAGAGACCCAGTACTTC	.	TRBV5-1	TRBJ2-5	.
CASSQSAGRLSYEQYF	TGCGCCAGCAGTCAATCTGCGGGGCGCCTCTCCTACGAGCAGTACTTC	.	TRBV23-1	TRBJ2-7	.
CASSVQGNEQYF	TGTGCCAGCAGCGTACAGGGAAACGAGCAGTACTTC	.	TRBV9	TRBJ2-7	.
CASSQVPSGRSDTQYF	TGCGCCAGCAGCCAAGTCCCTAGCGGGAGATCAGATACGCAGTATTTT	.	TRBV4-1	TRBJ2-3	TRBD2
CATGSSDGYTF	TGTGCCACAGGATCTTCCGATGGCTACACCTTC	.	TRBV10-3	TRBJ1-2	.
CALSRGSYEKLFF	TGTGCCCTATCTAGGGGATCTTATGAAAAACTGTTTTTT	.	TRBV30	TRBJ1-4	.
CASSLGLAALGGTDTQYF	TGCGCCAGCAGCCTGGGACTAGCGGCCCTAGGGGGGACAGATACGCAGTATTTT	.	TRBV5-1	TRBJ2-3	TRBD2
CASSPNRAYGYTF	TGTGCCAGCAGCCCGAACAGGGCATATGGCTACACCTTC	.	TRBV7-8	TRBJ1-2	.
CASSLGASGRAVEQFF	TGTGCCAGCAGCTTAGGGGCTAGCGGGAGGGCTGTTGAGCAGTTCTTC	.	TRBV11-2	TRBJ2-1	TRBD2
CATSRGQQGRQPQHF	TGTGCCACCAGCAGAGGGCAACAGGGTCGACAGCCCCAGCATTTT	.	TRBV15	TRBJ1-5	.
CASSPGQGTTNEKLFF	TGTGCCAGCAGCCCCGGACAGGGAACAACTAATGAAAAACTGTTTTTT	.	TRBV11-1	TRBJ1-4	TRBD1